The entry below gives a single TCR beta chain sequence along with its context. The antigen remains undetermined. The record originates from a study of T cell responses to AZD1222 COVID-19 vaccine. Whole-study results and caveats: A mostly white British donor set with more females was recruited, and clonal diversity was possibly underestimated. Spike-specific TCR breadth and depth grew following two AZD1222 doses.

The CDR3 length is 17 residues. Germline V gene lookup returns CDR1 SGHDT and CDR2 YYEEEE. J gave up 3 bases and V 4 bases, and 8 bases lay outside the gene matches. Profiled with immunoSEQ multiplex PCR; TCRdb holds only in-frame clones, not every one. The sample has about 140,000 clones, around 90% seen once. Material: peripheral blood, obtained on day 0 of AZD1222 vaccination. This receptor was taken from an adult in good health. The chain carries TRBV5-6 and TRBJ2-2; 11 positions agree with TRBD2. In DNA form, the CDR3 reads TGTGCCAGCAGCGGACGGACTAGCGGGCGCTACACCGGGGAGCTGTTTTTT. Translation: CASSGRTSGRYTGELFF.